This T cell receptor (beta chain) originates from a study of blood T cell repertoires in COVID-19. CDR1 is SGHRS, CDR2 YFSETQ, per germline. V lost 5 bases, J lost 3 bases, and 11 bases lay in between. This CDR3 is 14 amino acids long. TCRdb keeps only in-frame clones here, not all; method: immunoSEQ multiplex PCR. The sample includes under 200,000 clones, about 82% of them seen just once. The sequence was collected from a man aged 35 to 55 with acute COVID-19. Sequenced sample: PBMCs or T cells enriched from blood (not recorded which). The rearrangement joins TRBV5-1 to TRBJ1-4; D might be TRBD1 (5 bases). The CDR3 loop reads CASRVTASNEKLFF. CDR3 in DNA: TGCGCCAGCAGAGTGACAGCTTCTAATGAAAAACTGTTTTTT.